This T cell receptor (beta chain) was obtained from a study of T cell changes during pregnancy in multiple sclerosis. Trimming took 6 bases from V and 3 from J, leaving 18 bases between them. Looked up from germline, CDR1 is KGHSH and CDR2 is LQKENI. The length of the CDR3 is 15 residues. Profiling relied on immunoSEQ multiplex PCR, and the TCRdb table lists in-frame clones only, not all of them. The table has around 34,000 clones, around 90% seen once. The sequences come from CD4+ T cells from peripheral blood mononuclear cells, collected in the second trimester of pregnancy. The chain uses TRBV18 and TRBJ2-7, with a possible D match to TRBD2 (5 bases). The clonotype was recovered from a female donor with multiple sclerosis, enrolled in a pregnancy study. CDR3: CASSRWGEGIYEQYF. CDR3 in DNA: TGTGCCAGCTCCCGATGGGGAGAAGGGATCTACGAGCAGTACTTC.